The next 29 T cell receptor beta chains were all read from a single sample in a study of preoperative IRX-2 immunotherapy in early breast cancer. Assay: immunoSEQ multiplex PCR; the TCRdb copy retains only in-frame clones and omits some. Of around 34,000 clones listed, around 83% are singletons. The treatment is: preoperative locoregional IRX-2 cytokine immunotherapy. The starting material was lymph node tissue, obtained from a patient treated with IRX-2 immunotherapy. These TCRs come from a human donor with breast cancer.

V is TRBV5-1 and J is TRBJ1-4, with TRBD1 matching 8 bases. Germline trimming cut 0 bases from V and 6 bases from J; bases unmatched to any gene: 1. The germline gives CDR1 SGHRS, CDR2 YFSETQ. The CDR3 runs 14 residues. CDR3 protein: CASSLGTGHEKLFF. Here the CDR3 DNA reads TGCGCCAGCAGCTTGGGGACAGGGCATGAAAAACTGTTTTTT.

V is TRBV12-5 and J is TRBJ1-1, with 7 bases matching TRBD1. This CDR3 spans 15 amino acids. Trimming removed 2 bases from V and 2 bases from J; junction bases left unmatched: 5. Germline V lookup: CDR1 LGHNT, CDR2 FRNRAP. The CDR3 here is CASGLFRQGNTEAFF. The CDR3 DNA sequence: TGTGCTAGTGGTTTGTTCAGACAGGGTAACACTGAAGCTTTCTTT.

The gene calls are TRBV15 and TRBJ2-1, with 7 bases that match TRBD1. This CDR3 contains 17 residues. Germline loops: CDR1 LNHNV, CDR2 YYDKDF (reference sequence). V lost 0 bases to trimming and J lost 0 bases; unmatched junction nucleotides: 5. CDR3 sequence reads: CATSRDSDRSSYNEQFF. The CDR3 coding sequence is TGTGCCACCAGCAGAGACTCGGACAGGAGCTCCTACAATGAGCAGTTCTTC.

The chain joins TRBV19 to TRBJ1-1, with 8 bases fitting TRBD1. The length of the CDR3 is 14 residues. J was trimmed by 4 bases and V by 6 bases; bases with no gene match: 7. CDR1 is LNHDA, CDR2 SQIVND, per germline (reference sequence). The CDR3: CASRAGGSSTEAFF. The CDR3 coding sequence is TGTGCCAGTAGGGCAGGGGGCTCTAGCACTGAAGCTTTCTTT.

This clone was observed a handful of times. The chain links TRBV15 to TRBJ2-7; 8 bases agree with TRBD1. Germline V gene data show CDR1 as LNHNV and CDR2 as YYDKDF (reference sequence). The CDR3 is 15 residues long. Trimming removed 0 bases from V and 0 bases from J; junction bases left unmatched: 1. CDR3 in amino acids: CATSRDTGGSYEQYF. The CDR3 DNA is TGTGCCACCAGCAGAGACACAGGGGGCTCCTACGAGCAGTACTTC.

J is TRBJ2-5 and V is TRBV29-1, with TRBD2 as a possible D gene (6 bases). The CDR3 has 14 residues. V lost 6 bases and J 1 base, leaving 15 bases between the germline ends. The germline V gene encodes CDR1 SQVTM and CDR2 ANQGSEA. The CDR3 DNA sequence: TGCAGCGTACCGGGACTCCCGGCCCAAGAGACCCAGTACTTC. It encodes CSVPGLPAQETQYF. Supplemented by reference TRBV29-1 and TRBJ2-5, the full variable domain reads SAVISQKPSRDICQRGTSLTIQCQVDSQVTMMFWYRQQPGQSLTLIATANQGSEATYESGFVIDKFPISRPNLTFSTLTVSNMSPEDSSIYLCSVPGLPAQETQYFGPGTRLLVL.

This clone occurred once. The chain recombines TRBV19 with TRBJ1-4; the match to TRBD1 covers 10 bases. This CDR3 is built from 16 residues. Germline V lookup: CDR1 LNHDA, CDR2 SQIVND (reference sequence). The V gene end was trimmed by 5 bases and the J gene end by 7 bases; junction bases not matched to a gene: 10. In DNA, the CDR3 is TGTGCCAGTAGTGTAACCGGGACAGGGGCTTTTGAAAAACTGTTTTTT. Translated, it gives CASSVTGTGAFEKLFF.

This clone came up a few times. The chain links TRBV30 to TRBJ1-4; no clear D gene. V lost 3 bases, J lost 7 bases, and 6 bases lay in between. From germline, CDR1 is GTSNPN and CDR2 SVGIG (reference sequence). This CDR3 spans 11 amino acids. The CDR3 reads CAWSQAEKLFF. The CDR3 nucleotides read TGTGCCTGGAGCCAAGCTGAAAAACTGTTTTTT.

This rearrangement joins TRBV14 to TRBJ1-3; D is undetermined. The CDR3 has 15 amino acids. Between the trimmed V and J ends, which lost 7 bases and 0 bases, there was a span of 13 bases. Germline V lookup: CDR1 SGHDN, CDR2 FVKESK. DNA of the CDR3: TGTGCCAGCAATCTAGGGCTACGCTCTGGAAACACCATATATTTT. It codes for CASNLGLRSGNTIYF.

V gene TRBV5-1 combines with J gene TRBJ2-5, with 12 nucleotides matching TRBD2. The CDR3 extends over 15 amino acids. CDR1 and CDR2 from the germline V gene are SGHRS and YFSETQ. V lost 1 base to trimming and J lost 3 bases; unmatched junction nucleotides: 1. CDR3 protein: CASSLRLAGEETQYF. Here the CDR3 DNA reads TGCGCCAGCAGCTTGAGACTAGCGGGGGAAGAGACCCAGTACTTC.

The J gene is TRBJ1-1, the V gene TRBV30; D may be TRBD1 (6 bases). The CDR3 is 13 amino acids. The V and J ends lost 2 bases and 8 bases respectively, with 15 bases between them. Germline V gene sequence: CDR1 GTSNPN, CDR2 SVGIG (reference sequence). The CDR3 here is CAWSRGASGEAFF. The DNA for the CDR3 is TGTGCCTGGAGTCGGGGGGCGTCCGGGGAAGCTTTCTTT.

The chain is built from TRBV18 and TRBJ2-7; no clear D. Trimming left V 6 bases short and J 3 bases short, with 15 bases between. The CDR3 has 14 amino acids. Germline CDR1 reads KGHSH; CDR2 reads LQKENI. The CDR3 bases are TGTGCCAGCTCGCCTACCCGGACGGACTACGAGCAGTACTTC. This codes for CASSPTRTDYEQYF.

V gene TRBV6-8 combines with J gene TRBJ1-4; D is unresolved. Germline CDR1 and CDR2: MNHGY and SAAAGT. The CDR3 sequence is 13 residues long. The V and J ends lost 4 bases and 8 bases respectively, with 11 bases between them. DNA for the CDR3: TGTGCCAGCAGTTCCTACAGTAAAGAAAAACTGTTTTTT. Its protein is CASSSYSKEKLFF.

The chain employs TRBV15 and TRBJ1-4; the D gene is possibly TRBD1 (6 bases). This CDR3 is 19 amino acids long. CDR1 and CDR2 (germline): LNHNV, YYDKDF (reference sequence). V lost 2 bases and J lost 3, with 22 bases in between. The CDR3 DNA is TGTGCCACCAGCAGATCAACCGGGACAACAAAGCGCGCTAATGAAAAACTGTTTTTT. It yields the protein CATSRSTGTTKRANEKLFF.

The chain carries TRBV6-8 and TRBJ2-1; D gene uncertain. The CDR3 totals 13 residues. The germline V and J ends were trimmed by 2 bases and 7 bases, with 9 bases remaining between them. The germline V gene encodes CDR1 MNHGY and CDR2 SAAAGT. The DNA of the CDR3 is TGTGCCAGCAGTTACCCGACCCAAAATGAGCAGTTCTTC. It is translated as CASSYPTQNEQFF.

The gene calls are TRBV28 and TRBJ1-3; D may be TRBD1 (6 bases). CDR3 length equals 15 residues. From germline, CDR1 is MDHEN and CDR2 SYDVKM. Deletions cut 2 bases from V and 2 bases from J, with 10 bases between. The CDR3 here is CASSLTGYAGNTIYF. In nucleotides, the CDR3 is TGTGCCAGCAGTTTAACAGGGTATGCTGGAAACACCATATATTTT.

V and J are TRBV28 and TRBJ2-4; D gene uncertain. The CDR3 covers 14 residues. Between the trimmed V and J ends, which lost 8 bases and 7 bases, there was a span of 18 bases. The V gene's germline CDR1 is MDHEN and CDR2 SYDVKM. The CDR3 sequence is CASRGILPRNIQYF. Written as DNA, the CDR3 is TGTGCCAGCCGTGGAATCCTTCCAAGGAACATTCAGTACTTC.

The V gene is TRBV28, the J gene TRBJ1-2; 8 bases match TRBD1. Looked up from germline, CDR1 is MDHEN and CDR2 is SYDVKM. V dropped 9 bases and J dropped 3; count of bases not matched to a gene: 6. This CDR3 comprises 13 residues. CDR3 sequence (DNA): TGTGCCAGTAGGACAGGGACGGACTATGGCTACACCTTC. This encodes CASRTGTDYGYTF.

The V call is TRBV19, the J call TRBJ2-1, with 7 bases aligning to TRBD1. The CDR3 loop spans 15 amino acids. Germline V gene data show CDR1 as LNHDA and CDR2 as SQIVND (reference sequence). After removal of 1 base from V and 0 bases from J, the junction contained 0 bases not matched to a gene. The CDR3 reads CASSIGQGSYNEQFF. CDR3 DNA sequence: TGTGCCAGTAGTATAGGACAGGGCTCCTACAATGAGCAGTTCTTC.

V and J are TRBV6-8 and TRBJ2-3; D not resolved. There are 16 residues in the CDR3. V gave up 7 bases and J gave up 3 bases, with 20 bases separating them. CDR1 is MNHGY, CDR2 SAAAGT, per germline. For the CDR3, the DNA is TGTGCCAGCACCCCCGTAGGAGACCATACAACAGATACGCAGTATTTT. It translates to CASTPVGDHTTDTQYF.

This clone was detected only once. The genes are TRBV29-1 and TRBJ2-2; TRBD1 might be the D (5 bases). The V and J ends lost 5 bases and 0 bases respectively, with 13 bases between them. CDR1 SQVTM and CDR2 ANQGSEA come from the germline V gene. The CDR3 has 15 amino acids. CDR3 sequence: CSVSDWTSNTGELFF. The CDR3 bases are TGCAGCGTTTCCGATTGGACATCGAACACCGGGGAGCTGTTTTTT.

This chain's CDR3 is CATNRVDEQYF. The DNA for the CDR3 is TGTGCCACCAACAGGGTCGACGAGCAGTACTTC. This chain links TRBV6-7 with TRBJ2-7; TRBD1 might be the D (6 bases). TRBV6-7 is flagged as an ORF with uncertain function. Trimming took 10 bases from V and 5 from J, leaving 12 bases between them. This CDR3 is built from 11 residues.

CDR3 nucleotides: TGCGCCAGCAGCTTAACCGGGACCACCTACGAGCAGTACTTC. Encoded protein: CASSLTGTTYEQYF. This chain uses TRBV5-1 with TRBJ2-7; D tentatively fits TRBD1 or TRBD2 (5 bases each). Per the germline V gene, CDR1 is SGHRS and CDR2 is YFSETQ. This CDR3 has 14 amino acids. V was clipped by 2 bases and J by 2 bases, with 11 bases between them.

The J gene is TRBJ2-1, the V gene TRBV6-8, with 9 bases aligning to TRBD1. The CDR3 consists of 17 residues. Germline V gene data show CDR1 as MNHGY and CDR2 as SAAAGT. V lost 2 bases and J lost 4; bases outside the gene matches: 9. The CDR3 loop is CASSYPKGQGYYNEQFF. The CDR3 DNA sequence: TGTGCCAGCAGTTACCCCAAAGGACAGGGGTATTACAATGAGCAGTTCTTC.

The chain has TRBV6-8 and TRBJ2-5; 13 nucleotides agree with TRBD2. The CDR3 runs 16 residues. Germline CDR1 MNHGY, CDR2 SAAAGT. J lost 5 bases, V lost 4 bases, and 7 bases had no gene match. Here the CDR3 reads CASSFRLAGGWETQYF. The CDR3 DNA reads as TGTGCCAGCAGTTTCCGACTAGCGGGGGGCTGGGAGACCCAGTACTTC.

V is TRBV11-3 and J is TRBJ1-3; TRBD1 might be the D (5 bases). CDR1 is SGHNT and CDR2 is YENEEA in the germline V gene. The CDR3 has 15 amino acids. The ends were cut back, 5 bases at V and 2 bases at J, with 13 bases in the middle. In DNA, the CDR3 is TGTGCCAGCAGCCGGCAGGGTGATACTGGAAACACCATATATTTT. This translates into CASSRQGDTGNTIYF.

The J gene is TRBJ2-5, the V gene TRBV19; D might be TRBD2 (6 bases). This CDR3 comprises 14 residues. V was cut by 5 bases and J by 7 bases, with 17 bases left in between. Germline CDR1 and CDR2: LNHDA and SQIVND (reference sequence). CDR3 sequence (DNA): TGTGCCAGTAGTGCCCTACGACTAGGTGGGACCCAGTACTTC. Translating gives CASSALRLGGTQYF.

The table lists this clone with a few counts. DNA of the CDR3: TGTGCCACCAGCAGCTGGGACAGAAACACCGGGGAGCTGTTTTTT. It translates to CATSSWDRNTGELFF. V is TRBV15 and J is TRBJ2-2; 7 bases line up with TRBD1. J lost 2 bases, V lost 3 bases, and 3 bases had no gene match. Germline values: CDR1 LNHNV, CDR2 YYDKDF (reference sequence). This CDR3 has 15 residues.

The CDR3 sequence is CASSYLDRLATNEKLFF. The CDR3 DNA is TGTGCCAGCAGTTACTTGGACAGGTTGGCAACTAATGAAAAACTGTTTTTT. The chain couples TRBV6-8 to TRBJ1-4; 7 bases match TRBD1. Germline CDR1 MNHGY, CDR2 SAAAGT. J gave up 0 bases and V 1 base, and 5 bases lay outside the gene matches. The CDR3 loop spans 17 amino acids.